This is a list of T cell receptor beta chains from one sample in a study of brain T cells in children with intractable seizures. Method: immunoSEQ multiplex PCR; TCRdb's copy keeps in-frame clones and lacks some. The table records around 340,000 clones, over 90% of them present only once. Material: peripheral blood, obtained approximately 5 months after surgery. The receptors stem from a boy under two years old with tuberous sclerosis and intractable seizures. Both conserved end residues are part of each CDR3. A D gene is named only where the DNA matches it firmly. Part of the rows lack a size; the others show once, few, many or a class for expanded clones.

-,TRBJ2-1,-,TRBV9,TGTGCCAGCAGCGTAGGCTCCTCCGACTCCTACAATGAGCAGTTCTTC,CASSVGSSDSYNEQFF
-,TRBJ2-1,TRBD2,TRBV7-8,TGTGCCAGCAGCTTATGGGCTAGCGGGGGTTACAATGAGCAGTTCTTC,CASSLWASGGYNEQFF
-,TRBJ1-2,-,TRBV25-1,TGTGCCAGCAGCCTCGGGGCCGTCTATGGCTACACCTTC,CASSLGAVYGYTF
once,TRBJ2-3,TRBD2,TRBV7-8,TGTGCCAGCAGCTTAGCGGACGGGCGGGAGATCACAGATACGCAGTATTTT,CASSLADGREITDTQYF
-,TRBJ2-6,-,TRBV5-5,TGTGCCAGCAGCCTCGGGACCCCTCTTGGGGCCAACGTCCTGACTTTC,CASSLGTPLGANVLTF
-,TRBJ1-2,TRBD1,TRBV29-1,TGCAGCGCGGCAGGGGGCAAATCCCGCTATGGCTACACCTTC,CSAAGGKSRYGYTF
once,TRBJ1-6,TRBD1,TRBV19,TGTGCCAGTAGTATAGTCCGTGGGGACAGGGTAAATTCACCCCTCCACTTT,CASSIVRGDRVNSPLHF
-,TRBJ1-1,TRBD1,TRBV20-1,TGCAGTGCTAGTCCTCAAGGGGTACAGGGGGCGAAGTCTGAAGCTTTCTTT,CSASPQGVQGAKSEAFF
-,TRBJ1-1,-,TRBV11-3,TGTGCCAGCAGCTTAAGGTCCGGGACCACTGAAGCTTTCTTT,CASSLRSGTTEAFF
-,TRBJ2-5,-,TRBV5-1,TGCGCCAGCAGCTTGGGGTCGGGACTCGGCAAAGAGACCCAGTACTTC,CASSLGSGLGKETQYF
-,TRBJ2-1,TRBD1,TRBV2,TGTGCCAGCACGGGACAGGGGCGGAATGAGCAGTTCTTC,CASTGQGRNEQFF
-,TRBJ1-2,-,TRBV23-1,TGCGCCAGCAGTCAACCGGGACACTATGGCTACACCTTC,CASSQPGHYGYTF
-,TRBJ2-7,-,TRBV11-3,TGTGCCAGCAGCTTCGCTGGCGGCGAGCAGTACTTC,CASSFAGGEQYF
once,TRBJ1-1,-,TRBV15,TGTGCCACCAGTTGGACGGGACGGAAGAACACTGAAGCTTTCTTT,CATSWTGRKNTEAFF
once,TRBJ2-4,TRBD1,TRBV5-5,TGTGCCAGCAGTACAGGGGTTTACAACATTCAGTACTTC,CASSTGVYNIQYF
once,TRBJ2-2,-,TRBV2,TGTGCCAGCAGACTAGGTTTCACCGGGGAGCTGTTTTTT,CASRLGFTGELFF
-,TRBJ1-5,TRBD1,TRBV5-5,TGTGCCAGCAGCTTTGGGTCAGGGGGCGCAGAGCGCAACAATCAGCCCCAGCATTTT,CASSFGSGGAERNNQPQHF
-,TRBJ1-2,-,TRBV4-2,TGTGCCAGCAGCCAAGAAGCAATTGGGAACTATGGCTACACCTTC,CASSQEAIGNYGYTF
-,TRBJ2-7,TRBD1,TRBV4-1,TGCGCCAGCAGCCCGCAAACAGGGGGCCTGAGCTCCTACGAGCAGTACTTC,CASSPQTGGLSSYEQYF
-,TRBJ2-2,TRBD1,TRBV27,TGTGCCAGCAGTCAGGACAGGGAGTCGAAGGGGGAGCTGTTTTTT,CASSQDRESKGELFF
-,TRBJ1-2,-,TRBV5-6,TGTGCCAGCAGCTTGACCCCTTCGCCTCCAACCTTC,CASSLTPSPPTF
-,TRBJ2-3,TRBD1,TRBV5-1,TGCGCCAGCAGCTTGAGGGGGGACAGGGATACAGATACGCAGTATTTT,CASSLRGDRDTDTQYF
-,TRBJ2-7,-,TRBV11-2,TGTGCCAGCAGCCCCCGCCGACCGTACGAGCAGTACTTC,CASSPRRPYEQYF
once,TRBJ1-3,-,TRBV6-5,TGTGCCAGCAGTTACTCGATGTCGGGAAACACCATATATTTT,CASSYSMSGNTIYF
once,TRBJ1-2,TRBD1,TRBV5-6,TGTGCCAGCAGCTTCGGGACAGGGGATTATGGCTACACCTTC,CASSFGTGDYGYTF
-,TRBJ2-1,-,TRBV7-3,TGTGCCAGCAGCTTAACACTTTTCGGGGAGCAGTTCTTC,CASSLTLFGEQFF
-,TRBJ1-5,-,TRBV21-1,TGTGCCAGCAGCAAAGAGGGCCGGGTCAATCAGCCCCAGCATTTT,CASSKEGRVNQPQHF
-,TRBJ1-2,TRBD1,TRBV5-1,TGCGCCAGCAGCGCCGGGACAGACTATGGCTACACCTTC,CASSAGTDYGYTF
-,TRBJ1-5,-,TRBV19,TGTGCCAGTACCGGTGGAGGGGGGAGCAATCAGCCCCAGCATTTT,CASTGGGGSNQPQHF
once,TRBJ2-7,TRBD1,TRBV9,TGTGCCAGCAGCGTCGGACAGGGCCACGAGCAGTACTTC,CASSVGQGHEQYF
-,TRBJ1-2,TRBD1,TRBV5-1,TGCGCCAGCAGCCCAGACTTTTCCGGGACAGCCTACTATGGCTACACCTTC,CASSPDFSGTAYYGYTF
-,TRBJ1-5,-,TRBV5-4,TGTGCCAGCAGCTTGCTACCCGGGGGGAATCAGCCCCAGCATTTT,CASSLLPGGNQPQHF
few,TRBJ1-2,-,TRBV7-9,TGTGCCAGCAGGGGTCCGGGTTCTGTTGGCTACACCTTC,CASRGPGSVGYTF